A selection of T cell receptor beta chains follows, all from one sample in a study of blood T cell repertoires in COVID-19. The repertoire was sequenced with immunoSEQ multiplex PCR; TCRdb's copy has only in-frame clones and lacks some. The sample holds almost 350,000 clones, about nine tenths seen once. Sequencing used peripheral blood. All receptors come from a woman aged 55-70 years with COVID-19, enrolled during active disease. CDR3s include the opening cysteine and the closing phenylalanine or tryptophan.

TRBV19,TRBJ1-5,CASSIPGGNQPQHF
TRBV7-9,TRBJ1-2,CASRPKTTGLYGYTF
TRBV10-3,TRBJ2-3,CAVPRTRRRPTDTQYF
TRBV5-1,TRBJ2-5,CASSRGSGGAGIMETQYF
TRBV5-1,TRBJ1-2,CASSFPGQDYGYTF
TRBV12-3/TRBV12-4,TRBJ1-2,CASRPGVGYGYTF
TRBV5-4,TRBJ1-2,CASSSPGLAGYTF
TRBV5-1,TRBJ2-3,CASSGGTDTDTQYF
TRBV10-2,TRBJ2-1,CASRGAGAYNEQFF
TRBV2,TRBJ1-5,CASNPGGAPNQPQHF
TRBV6-4,TRBJ1-3,CASSGSGTSGNTIYF
TRBV2,TRBJ1-1,CASSELANRVEAFF
TRBV11-2,TRBJ2-7,CASSSSRGAVAEQYF
TRBV20-1,TRBJ2-1,CSARPYNEQFF
TRBV9,TRBJ2-3,CASSAGQGDGDTQYF
TRBV7-3,TRBJ2-1,CASSPLRGDYNEQFF
TRBV6-5,TRBJ1-1,CASSYEGTANTEAFF
TRBV29-1,TRBJ1-1,CSVSPGRGTAFF
TRBV28,TRBJ1-1,CASTSGGGEAFF
TRBV3-1/TRBV3-2,TRBJ1-6,CASSQGAGAGNSPLHF